This T cell receptor beta chain was recorded in a study of cytomegalovirus exposure and HLA in healthy donors (dated by TCRdb to the late 2010s). About the full investigation: An earlier analysis of roughly 570 of the donors reported about 260 Gb of sequence data and 95 million to 120 million unique TCR beta sequences obtained from approximately 180 million T cells. Donor age, sex, ethnicity and CMV serostatus were compiled together with the repertoire data. Both class I and class II loci were covered by HLA typing, at four-digit resolution. In a later genetic analysis, genome-wide SNP genotypes for about 60% of the 666 donors were used, and that subset was treated as a discovery cohort. Across about 370 genotyped donors of the cohort, an average of roughly 250,000 unique TCR beta nucleotide sequences per donor were sequenced, and approximately 17% of those sequences were non-productive. A later analysis re-examined previously published TCR beta repertoires from about 670 donors and added high-resolution HLA genotyping to investigate patterns of TCR occurrence. Roughly five DR-DQ haplotypes were handled as single units for association and clustering because linkage in the cohort was strong. Besides the first cohort of roughly 660 subjects, a separate validation cohort made up of about 120 different subjects was used. Every discovery cohort repertoire had been produced on one sequencing platform. In the later analysis, no new phenotypic data were used to find candidate immune exposures; instead, reliance was placed on TCR beta sequences and their occurrence across donors. An earlier analysis of approximately 500 of the donors applied high-throughput TCR beta sequencing to assess whether each TCR beta V gene segment acted as functional or pseudogenic. Using immunosequencing, the study profiled T cell repertoires from around 670 subjects and related those repertoires to cytomegalovirus serostatus. Among the roughly 390 genotyped donors, approximately 81% belonged to the genetic ancestry cluster associated with self-reported Caucasian donors. The number of typed donors differed by locus: roughly 620-640 for A, B, C, DRB1 and DQB1; 500 to 550 for DQA1; 606 for DPA1; and some 450 for DPB1. The study aimed to test whether cataloging public T cell receptors could reveal signatures of past pathogen exposure. To predict cytomegalovirus infection status, the study combined high-throughput TCR immunosequencing, statistical association of individual TCRs with disease status, and machine learning. An early release that covered fewer than 800 HLA-typed donors contained approximately 320 gigabases of sequencing data and 70 million to 100 million unique TCR sequences.

As encoded in the germline V gene (reference sequence), CDR1 is LNHDA while CDR2 is SQIVND. A distance of 14 bases separates the germline ends of V and J, which lose 7 bases and 5 bases respectively. CDR3 length: 13 amino acids, cysteine to phenylalanine. The DNA shown is the 39-base CDR3, in frame from base 1. Points on this clone: Its antigen remains undetermined. The input lacks base qualities; no much larger clone sits a single base away.

The library was obtained by the immunoSEQ multiplex PCR assay. For the multiplex PCR, a mixture combining 60 forward primers for TCR Vbeta segments and 13 reverse primers for TCR Jbeta segments was used. The CDR3 region of rearranged TCR beta genes was amplified from genomic DNA with a multiplex PCR assay. The amplified TCR beta libraries were sequenced on the Illumina HiSeq System as 87-base-pair reads. In the source study's methods: A later analysis tallied 75 million to 95 million unique TCR beta chains across the 550 to 850 repertoires, and about 10 million of those chains were shared by two or more donors. To remove PCR and sequencing errors, raw reads were error-corrected and collapsed into unique sequences using a nearest-neighbor algorithm that merged closely related sequences. V, D and J gene segments were assigned by aligning CDR3 sequences to IMGT reference sequences. Each retained sequence needed at least a six-nucleotide match to both a V gene segment and a J gene segment. A rearrangement counted as productive if the CDR3 had no stop codons and remained in frame with V and J, and every other rearrangement counted as non-productive. CDR3 was defined by IMGT convention, running from the second conserved V-encoded cysteine to the conserved J-encoded phenylalanine. The earlier analysis of about 610 of the donors excluded sequences that lacked an unambiguous match to a single V gene segment. In an earlier analysis of approximately 590 of the donors, a V segment was called functional when productive rearrangements were above 56.7%, and segregating when the standard deviation between donors exceeded 5%. To diagnose cytomegalovirus status from the catalog of TCR beta chain sequences, a statistical classification framework was built. In a later analysis, V and J genes were assigned by comparing TCR nucleotide sequences against IMGT/GENE-DB human TR gene sequences. Using the TCRdist pipeline, a later analysis assigned CDR3 sequences along with most-parsimonious VDJ recombination scenarios. A later analysis defined each TCR beta chain by its CDR3 amino acid sequence plus V-gene family, and excluded reads lacking a unique V-gene family. To address suspected cross-contamination and a sequencing artifact, a later analysis removed around 590 highly shared, low-generation-probability nucleotide sequences. In a later analysis, a clonal expansion index was calculated for each public chain from normalized within-repertoire ranks of inferred template counts. In a later analysis, generation probabilities were computed with a VDJ recombination model fitted to out-of-frame rearrangements, and the resulting probabilities were checked against IGoR. In a later analysis, hypergeometric tests were used to score TCR-TCR, TCR-HLA and TCR-CMV co-occurrence, with a repertoire-size bias correction applied to TCR pairs. A later analysis estimated false discovery rates by permuting HLA or CMV assignments 20 times. In a later analysis, co-occurring TCRs were grouped using DBSCAN, with TCRdist sequence similarity added in when clustering inside HLA-allele-positive subsets. For co-occurrence clustering, repertoires with fewer than 30,000 or more than 120,000 public chains were excluded, along with roughly five repertoires with anomalous nucleotide sharing. TCRdb re-hosts the immuneACCESS table, in-frame sequences only. Its copies lack some clones; in the studies checked, an unresolved V gene accounts for under half of them, and the cause for the rest is not known. V, J and clone size were drawn from that table, and D and trimming were deduced from the DNA. In this sample the table shows over 100,000 clones, under 90% of which occur a single time. The ten largest clones represent 2.2% of the sample.

The cohort comprised some 700 healthy bone marrow donors. All cohort members were sampled while nominally healthy, although unrecorded immune exposures were likely present. The donor was CMV seronegative and belonged to the group of several hundred seronegative cohort members. A peripheral blood sample was collected from each donor, and TCR beta sequencing was performed on peripheral blood mononuclear cells. Genomic DNA was extracted from the blood cell samples with the Qiagen DNeasy Blood Extraction Kit. Study-level results and caveats: Most TCR sequences were observed very rarely across donors, whereas some public TCRs were present in many individuals. In a later analysis, HLA-associated TCR beta chains were found to be more clonally expanded and to have lower generation probabilities than equally common non-associated chains. In a later analysis, several top co-occurrence clusters were reported to appear linked to parvovirus B19, influenza, CMV and Epstein-Barr virus. HLA typing was unavailable for some donors at each locus, so association tests used only the typed subset. Strong co-occurrence of HLA alleles, especially DR and DQ, made assigning TCR associations to individual alleles difficult. A total of fewer than 200 TCR beta chains were listed by the study as associated with cytomegalovirus. Specific HLA alleles were associated with 15,000 to 20,000 TCR beta sequences at a false discovery rate of 0.05 in a later analysis. A further reported finding was that TCR beta sequences accurately predicted the HLA-A and HLA-B alleles for most subjects in the first cohort. The earlier analysis of about 600 of the donors excluded around 17 rarely observed V segments, including chromosome 9 orphons, because counts were too low. Presence/absence analyses assumed roughly uniform sequencing depth across donors, an assumption that may not hold. According to a later genetic analysis, donors in an Asian-associated ancestry cluster had fewer N-insertions in productive TCRs than the roughly 700-donor mean. In a later genetic analysis, a missense DCLRE1C variant was associated with V-gene and J-gene trimming of TCR beta chains, and the association was replicated in an independent cohort. The classifier was reported to diagnose cytomegalovirus status with high specificity and sensitivity in both the original and validation cohorts. Immune exposure information for the cohort was limited to CMV serostatus. Some IMGT-functional V segments, including TRBV6-2 and TRBV6-3, could not be distinguished by the 87-base-pair reads and were therefore excluded. A cluster of highly shared sequence variants was judged likely to be a technical artifact of the sequencing pipeline. According to a later analysis, TCR association rates differed among HLA loci, with DRB1 alleles showing the most associated TCRs and HLA-C alleles showing the fewest. Most CMV-associated TCR beta chains appeared to be HLA-restricted in a later analysis, and the HLA associations seemed to be driven largely by CMV exposure. The cohort was sequenced for TCR beta chains only, and without alpha or paired-chain data the features that could be detected were limited. Correlated functional status among segregating V segments might be attributable to linkage disequilibrium, but an unknown experimental factor could not be ruled out. A few of the identified cytomegalovirus-associated TCR beta chains were confirmed in vitro to be specific for cytomegalovirus antigens. In an earlier analysis of some 550 of the donors, most TCR beta V segments were observed in productive rearrangements about 90% or about 30% of the time, broadly matching IMGT annotations. The authors suggested that the approach could potentially be generalized to other disease states and immunological phenotypes.

The chain links TRBV19 with TRBJ2-5, with TRBD1 perhaps the D gene, on 5 matching bases. Sequenced material: PBMCs. The TCR sequence derives from a woman aged 25 to 39 in good health and CMV-seronegative. The sequenced DNA: TGTGCCAGTAAAGATCATGGGGCGGAGACCCAGTACTTC. Its protein reads: CASKDHGAETQYF.